A selection of T cell receptor beta chains follows, all from one sample in a study of cytomegalovirus exposure and HLA in healthy donors. Method: immunoSEQ multiplex PCR; TCRdb's copy keeps in-frame clones and lacks some. The sample shows approximately 200,000 clones, approximately 86% of them seen only once. The specimen sequenced was PBMCs. The receptor set was obtained from a woman aged 18-29 years in good health and CMV-seronegative. CDR3s leave out the opening cysteine and the closing phenylalanine or tryptophan. Fields, in order: V gene, J gene, CDR3 length, CDR3 protein.

TRBV7-9,TRBJ2-7,12,ASSLDSSSYEQY
TRBV2,TRBJ2-3,12,ASIAGISTDTQY
TRBV2,TRBJ1-1,11,ASSDTGRTEAF
TRBV7-6,TRBJ1-4,12,ASTAGGQGEKLF
TRBV28,TRBJ2-1,15,ASSLLVGGSSYNEQF
TRBV4-1,TRBJ2-7,13,ASSQGQGSINEQY
TRBV7-2,TRBJ2-7,14,ASSFIGGRSSYEQY
TRBV29-1,TRBJ1-1,10,SGNSVYTEAF
TRBV29-1,TRBJ2-3,12,SVEDPTYPDTQY
TRBV6-1,TRBJ1-2,13,ASSEGGGTVYGYT
TRBV29-1,TRBJ2-1,13,SVDGQEGRDNEQF
TRBV13,TRBJ2-2,12,ASSAKGVTGELF
TRBV6-5,TRBJ2-7,12,ASSRGQQTYEQY
TRBV15,TRBJ2-6,14,ATSSGTGVGANVLT
TRBV29-1,TRBJ2-3,15,SVGGSPVPQSTDTQY
TRBV5-4,TRBJ2-7,11,ASSTDRSYEQY
TRBV5-1,TRBJ2-7,12,ASSSPGTVREQY
TRBV5-4,TRBJ1-2,13,ASSRPLTGVDGYT
TRBV28,TRBJ2-1,14,ASSSPSSGHYNEQF
TRBV6-5,TRBJ1-4,12,ASSEGQGTEKLF
TRBV5-1,TRBJ2-7,15,ASSLAPWTGGSYEQY
TRBV9,TRBJ2-7,14,ASRVRSGTGSNEQY
TRBV27,TRBJ2-7,11,ASSFGTDYEQY
TRBV28,TRBJ1-5,13,ASSSPTGSNQPQH